These 22 T cell receptor beta chains were sequenced from one sample in a study of shared clonotypes between healthy human individuals. Here immunoSEQ multiplex PCR was the method, and the copy in TCRdb shows in-frame clones only, minus some. The sample records about 2.1 million clones, 85% to 95% being singletons. The naive CD8 subset, CD45RO-negative cells positively selected for CCR7, excluded terminally differentiated effector memory CD45RA+ cells. Source material: naive CD8+ T cells from PBMCs. These TCRs come from a man aged 18 to 30 in good health. Some clones in this sample may be carry-over from other donors' samples.

The chain employs TRBV9 and TRBJ2-7; TRBD2 matches 7 bases. This CDR3 region has 16 residues. Trimming at V came to 4 bases and at J to 1 base, leaving 11 bases not matched to a gene. Germline assignment: CDR1 SGDLS and CDR2 YYNGEE. The CDR3 nucleotides read TGTGCCAGCAGCCCCACCCAACTAGCGCCTTCCTACGAGCAGTACTTC. This codes for CASSPTQLAPSYEQYF.

The J gene is TRBJ1-1, the V gene TRBV19; D call uncertain. This CDR3 is built from 17 residues. The V and J ends lost 3 bases and 0 bases respectively, with 17 bases between them. CDR1 LNHDA and CDR2 SQIVND come from the germline V gene (reference sequence). Written as DNA, the CDR3 is TGTGCCAGTAGTATCTTAATCCTCGGCGGAGTGAACACTGAAGCTTTCTTT. It yields the protein CASSILILGGVNTEAFF.

This clone was observed once. The rearrangement joins TRBV6-6 to TRBJ2-7; 9 bases line up with TRBD1. V was pared by 6 bases and J by 2 bases, with 5 bases of the junction left unmatched. This CDR3 is 14 amino acids long. In germline, CDR1 is MNHNY, CDR2 SVGAGI (reference sequence). CDR3 in amino acids: CASRGDRAPYEQYF. In DNA, the CDR3 is TGTGCCAGCAGGGGGGACAGGGCTCCCTACGAGCAGTACTTC.

The chain joins TRBV19 to TRBJ1-1, with 10 positions matching TRBD1. Germline CDR1 reads LNHDA; CDR2 reads SQIVND (reference sequence). The CDR3 spans 18 residues. Trimming removed 9 bases from V and 5 bases from J; junction bases left unmatched: 21. DNA for the CDR3: TGTGCCAGCTCGCCTTTCGAGACAGGGGGCGCGAGAGGGACTGAAGCTTTCTTT. Translated, it gives CASSPFETGGARGTEAFF.

The chain couples TRBV10-2 to TRBJ2-7; unclear D gene. CDR3 size: 14 residues. Deletions cut 2 bases from V and 0 bases from J, with 8 bases between. CDR1 is WSHSY and CDR2 is SAAADI in the germline V gene. CDR3: CASSEGVPSYEQYF. The CDR3 DNA reads as TGCGCCAGCAGTGAGGGGGTTCCCTCCTACGAGCAGTACTTC.

This chain connects TRBV19 to TRBJ2-5; D could derive from TRBD1 or TRBD2 (5 bases each). Trimming pared 4 bases from V and 5 bases from J, leaving 11 bases between. CDR1 LNHDA and CDR2 SQIVND come from the germline V gene (reference sequence). This CDR3 is built from 13 residues. CDR3 coding DNA: TGTGCCAGTAGTAGGGACGGCTGGGAGACCCAGTACTTC. Translation: CASSRDGWETQYF.

The J gene is TRBJ2-2, the V gene TRBV27, with 14 bases that match TRBD2. Germline CDR1 is MNHEY and CDR2 is SMNVEV (reference sequence). CDR3 length: 17 residues. Losses at the gene ends were 5 bases for V and 5 bases for J; bases not matched to a gene: 7. The CDR3 nucleotides read TGTGCCAGCAGTCCCATCCGACTAGCGGGAGGGACCGGGGAGCTGTTTTTT. It yields the protein CASSPIRLAGGTGELFF.

The chain couples TRBV5-1 to TRBJ2-5, with 7 bases matching TRBD1. Germline V gene sequence: CDR1 SGHRS, CDR2 YFSETQ. This CDR3 has 16 residues. The junction had 8 bases not matched to a gene; V was cut back by 1 base and J by 2 bases. For the CDR3, the DNA is TGCGCCAGCAGCTTGAGGACAGGAAAAAGTCAAGAGACCCAGTACTTC. Its protein is CASSLRTGKSQETQYF.

This clone was counted between two and nine times. This chain joins TRBV28 and TRBJ1-1; no firm D call. V gave up 2 bases and J gave up 2 bases, with 12 bases separating them. The CDR3 is 15 residues long. The germline CDR1 and CDR2 sequences are MDHEN and SYDVKM. The CDR3 sequence is CASSLRGFTNTEAFF. Here the CDR3 DNA reads TGTGCCAGCAGTTTACGAGGTTTTACTAACACTGAAGCTTTCTTT.

This chain connects TRBV27 to TRBJ2-2; D is perhaps TRBD1 or TRBD2 (5 bases each). The germline gives CDR1 MNHEY, CDR2 SMNVEV (reference sequence). Trimming pared 3 bases from V and 8 bases from J, leaving 10 bases between. This CDR3 is 13 amino acids long. The CDR3 spells CASSLRGMGELFF. In DNA, the CDR3 is TGTGCCAGCAGTTTGAGGGGTATGGGGGAGCTGTTTTTT.

V usage is TRBV4-3 and J usage is TRBJ2-1; 8 bases align to TRBD1. The trim removed 1 base at V and 8 bases at J, leaving 4 bases unmatched. In germline, CDR1 is LGHNA, CDR2 YSLEER. This CDR3 spans 14 amino acids. The CDR3 nucleotides are TGCGCCAGCAGCCAAGGACAGGGGTTCGATGAGCAGTTCTTC. Translating it yields CASSQGQGFDEQFF.

The chain recombines TRBV27 with TRBJ2-7; the match to TRBD2 covers 7 bases. CDR1 and CDR2 from the germline V gene are MNHEY and SMNVEV (reference sequence). This CDR3 is built from 15 residues. V shed 3 bases, J shed 3 bases, and the junction held 8 bases outside the gene matches. CDR3 residues: CASSLSTSVDYEQYF. The DNA of the CDR3 is TGTGCCAGCAGTTTGTCTACTAGCGTGGACTACGAGCAGTACTTC.

The chain couples TRBV27 to TRBJ1-1; D not resolved. V was trimmed by 2 bases and J by 4 bases, leaving 11 bases between them. Germline assignment: CDR1 MNHEY and CDR2 SMNVEV (reference sequence). This CDR3 contains 14 residues. The CDR3 nucleotides are TGTGCCAGCAGTTTAAAAGGGATGGGCACTGAAGCTTTCTTT. This encodes CASSLKGMGTEAFF.

The chain links TRBV9 to TRBJ1-4; TRBD1 matches 7 bases. CDR1 and CDR2 from the germline V gene are SGDLS and YYNGEE. The CDR3 runs to 16 residues. The V and J ends lost 3 bases and 3 bases, in that order; junction bases with no gene match: 8. CDR3 in amino acids: CASSDRGVGSNEKLFF. CDR3 nucleotides: TGTGCCAGCAGCGACAGGGGCGTTGGTTCTAATGAAAAACTGTTTTTT.

V usage is TRBV4-3 and J usage is TRBJ2-7; 12 bases are shared with TRBD2. The length of the CDR3 is 15 residues. Germline trimming cut 4 bases from V and 5 bases from J; bases unmatched to any gene: 6. Germline loops: CDR1 LGHNA, CDR2 YSLEER. The DNA for the CDR3 is TGCGCCAGCAGCCGTAGGACTAGCGGGAAAGACGAGCAGTACTTC. Protein sequence: CASSRRTSGKDEQYF.

This sequence joins TRBV29-1 and TRBJ2-4; the match to TRBD2 covers 12 bases. Trimming at V came to 4 bases and at J to 8 bases, leaving 9 bases not matched to a gene. CDR3 length: 15 amino acids. Germline-derived CDR1 and CDR2 are SQVTM and ANQGSEA. The CDR3 reads CSVAVTSGRGDIQYF. CDR3 nucleotide sequence: TGCAGCGTTGCGGTGACTAGCGGGAGAGGGGACATTCAGTACTTC.

V usage is TRBV10-3 and J usage is TRBJ2-1, with 8 bases lining up with TRBD2. CDR1 ENHRY and CDR2 SYGVKD come from the germline V gene. The CDR3 runs to 14 residues. With V trimmed by 3 bases and J by 7 bases, 5 bases remained unmatched. The CDR3 sequence: CAISDVGLGNEQFF. CDR3 in DNA: TGTGCCATCAGTGATGTGGGACTAGGGAATGAGCAGTTCTTC.

The chain combines TRBV5-1 with TRBJ2-7, with 11 positions matching TRBD2. Germline lookup yields CDR1 SGHRS and CDR2 YFSETQ. V lost 4 bases to trimming and J lost 0 bases; unmatched junction nucleotides: 6. The CDR3 covers 16 residues. CDR3 bases: TGCGCCAGCAGCGGGGGACTAGCGGTGAGCTCCTACGAGCAGTACTTC. It encodes CASSGGLAVSSYEQYF.

This clone was counted once. The DNA for the CDR3 is TGTGCCAGCAGTTTATTAGCGGGAGAGGGCACAGATACGCAGTATTTT. Translated, it gives CASSLLAGEGTDTQYF. This chain uses TRBV27 with TRBJ2-3; 9 nucleotides agree with TRBD2. The germline CDR1 and CDR2 sequences are MNHEY and SMNVEV (reference sequence). The CDR3 contains 16 residues. With 1 base clipped from V and 1 base from J, the junction kept 3 bases outside the gene matches.

In this sample, this clone turned up once. This chain uses TRBV7-9 with TRBJ1-5; possible D gene TRBD1, 5 bases. The CDR3 has 16 residues. Trimming took 6 bases from V and 4 from J, leaving 19 bases between them. Per the germline V gene, CDR1 is SEHNR and CDR2 is FQNEAQ (reference sequence). CDR3 loop: CASRLGGEGENQPQHF. CDR3 sequence (DNA): TGTGCCAGCAGGTTGGGGGGTGAAGGGGAGAATCAGCCCCAGCATTTT.

About this clone: The sample holds other DNA sequences that translate to the same CDR3. The chain links TRBV5-4 to TRBJ2-7; 13 nucleotides agree with TRBD2. J was trimmed by 3 bases and V by 2 bases; bases with no gene match: 2. This CDR3 has 15 amino acids. In germline, CDR1 is SGHNT, CDR2 YYREEE (reference sequence). DNA for the CDR3: TGTGCCAGCAGCTTTGGACTAGCGGGAGTCTACGAGCAGTACTTC. Amino acids: CASSFGLAGVYEQYF.

V and J are TRBV10-1 and TRBJ1-1; perhaps TRBD1 as D (5 bases). Trimming took 0 bases from V and 1 from J, leaving 9 bases between them. The CDR3 contains 15 residues. The germline V gene encodes CDR1 WNHNN and CDR2 SYGVQD (reference sequence). The CDR3 DNA is TGCGCCAGCAGTGAGTCCAGGGTTTCGAACACTGAAGCTTTCTTT. Protein: CASSESRVSNTEAFF.